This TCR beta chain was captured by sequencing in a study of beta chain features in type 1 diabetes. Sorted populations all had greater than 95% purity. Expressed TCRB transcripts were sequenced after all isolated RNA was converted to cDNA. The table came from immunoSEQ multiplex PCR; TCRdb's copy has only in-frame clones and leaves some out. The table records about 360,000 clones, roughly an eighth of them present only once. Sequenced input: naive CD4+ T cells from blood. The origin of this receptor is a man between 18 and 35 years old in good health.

In DNA form, the CDR3 reads TGTGCCAGCAGTCCTCGACTAGCGACACACAATGAGCAGTTCTTC. It yields the protein CASSPRLATHNEQFF. The chain links TRBV6-5 to TRBJ2-1; 8 positions match TRBD2. With 5 bases clipped from V and 5 bases from J, the junction kept 8 bases outside the gene matches. The CDR3 covers 15 residues. Germline V gene data show CDR1 as MNHEY and CDR2 as SVGAGI.